Below, 17 T cell receptor beta chains from the same sample are listed, as sequenced in a study of blood T cells in healthy people across ages. Sample-barcoded 5' priming and a J-beta primer mix drove a second PCR of roughly 6 to 12 cycles. TCRdb processed the 5' RACE reads anew with MiXCR; each CDR3 protein has one entry. The table records about 930,000 distinct CDR3 sequences, 29% of them present only once. The data also belong to a second study, concerning T cells of mothers and their children.

The specimen was blood. These receptors all stem from a woman aged 40 to 50 in good health.

The chain's CDR3 is CASSYSTGGQRNEQFF. In nucleotides, the CDR3 is TGTGCCAGCAGTTACTCGACGGGGGGCCAAAGGAATGAGCAGTTCTTC. This chain links TRBV6-6 with TRBJ2-1, with D possibly TRBD2 on 7 matching bases. The CDR3 sequence is 16 residues long. Germline V gene data show CDR1 as MNHNY and CDR2 as SVGAGI (reference sequence). Trimming took off 0 bases at V and 7 bases at J, with 16 bases between the two ends.

A few counts support this clonotype. V usage is TRBV28 and J usage is TRBJ2-3; a weak D match, TRBD2 (5 bases). Germline V gene lookup returns CDR1 MDHEN and CDR2 SYDVKM. CDR3 size: 16 residues. Trimming cost V 6 bases and J 2 bases, with 18 bases left between them. The CDR3: CASSLKLRGTTDTQYF. The CDR3 nucleotides read TGTGCCAGCAGCCTTAAGCTCCGGGGAACCACAGATACGCAGTATTTT.

The chain links TRBV29-1 to TRBJ2-2; D not certain. Germline-derived CDR1 and CDR2 are SQVTM and ANQGSEA. This CDR3 has 14 amino acids. Trimming cost V 7 bases and J 1 base, with 13 bases left between them. As DNA, the CDR3 is TGCAGCGCTCCCCGAACAGAGAACACCGGGGAGCTGTTTTTT. This sequence encodes CSAPRTENTGELFF.

This chain uses TRBV7-2 with TRBJ1-1; TRBD1 agrees at 7 bases. Germline CDR1 reads SGHTA; CDR2 reads FQGNSA. Trimming cost V 1 base and J 7 bases; bases outside gene matches: 3. The CDR3 spans 13 residues. The CDR3 loop reads CASSLGTGYEAFF. CDR3 sequence (DNA): TGTGCCAGCAGCTTAGGGACAGGCTATGAAGCTTTCTTT.

This clonotype was counted at least ten times. V and J are TRBV6-2 or TRBV6-3 and TRBJ1-1; possible D gene TRBD1, 6 bases. Germline loops: CDR1 MNHEY, CDR2 SVGEGT. CDR3 length: 12 amino acids. V shed 5 bases and J shed 5 bases, with 9 bases lying between them. CDR3 sequence reads: CASSVQGTEAFF. The CDR3 coding sequence is TGTGCCAGCAGTGTCCAGGGGACTGAAGCTTTCTTT.

This clonotype was seen more than once but under ten times. The chain combines TRBV7-6 with TRBJ1-1, with D possibly being TRBD1 (5 bases). There are 16 residues in the CDR3. Germline CDR1 SGHVS, CDR2 FNYEAQ. Trimming shortened V by 1 base and J by 5 bases, and 17 bases separated the two germline ends. Here the CDR3 reads CASSLGHLIQGTEAFF. DNA of the CDR3: TGTGCCAGCAGCTTAGGCCATCTAATCCAGGGAACTGAAGCTTTCTTT.

The rearrangement links TRBV20-1 to TRBJ1-2; maybe TRBD1 (5 bases). Trimming took off 6 bases at V and 0 bases at J, with 20 bases between the two ends. CDR3 size: 16 residues. The germline CDR1 and CDR2 sequences are DFQATT and SNEGSKA (reference sequence). CDR3 region: CSAGTGVRQANYGYTF. DNA of the CDR3: TGCAGTGCGGGAACGGGGGTCCGTCAAGCTAACTATGGCTACACCTTC.

J is TRBJ2-5 and V is TRBV7-2; maybe TRBD2 (6 bases). The CDR3 is made up of 13 amino acids. Between the trimmed V and J ends, which lost 3 bases and 5 bases, there was a span of 10 bases. Germline lookup yields CDR1 SGHTA and CDR2 FQGNSA. The CDR3 is CASSFARGETQYF. As DNA, the CDR3 is TGTGCCAGCAGCTTCGCTCGGGGGGAGACCCAGTACTTC.

This clonotype came up a few times. A much larger clone differs from this one at a single base, so this may be a read error. This rearrangement joins TRBV18 to TRBJ2-7, with D unclear. Germline V lookup: CDR1 KGHSH, CDR2 LQKENI. V was shortened by 0 bases and J by 0 bases, with 6 bases between the two germline ends. CDR3 size: 14 residues. Here the CDR3 DNA reads TGTGCCAGCTCACCACCGGAGATCTCCTACGAGCAGTACTTC. This encodes CASSPPEISYEQYF.

This clonotype appeared many times. This sequence joins TRBV15 and TRBJ2-5, with D possibly matching TRBD2 (6 bases). The CDR3 contains 14 residues. V shed 5 bases and J shed 2 bases, with 12 bases lying between them. The germline gives CDR1 LNHNV, CDR2 YYDKDF (reference sequence). The chain's CDR3 is CATSRDAGQETQYF. The CDR3 region has the DNA TGTGCCACCAGCCGTGATGCGGGGCAAGAGACCCAGTACTTC.

This clonotype was found a few times. The rearrangement uses TRBV11-2 and TRBJ2-2, with D unclear. Germline CDR1 SGHAT, CDR2 FQNNGV. Trimming removed 5 bases at V and 1 base at J, with 11 bases between. The CDR3 has 15 amino acids. As DNA, the CDR3 is TGTGCCAGCAGCCTCGAGCCGGGGAACACCGGGGAGCTGTTTTTT. Translation: CASSLEPGNTGELFF.

The sample holds a few counts of this clonotype. A much more abundant neighbour one base away suggests this may be a read error. The gene calls are TRBV10-3 and TRBJ2-7; D unclear. CDR1 ENHRY and CDR2 SYGVKD come from the germline V gene. This CDR3 spans 14 amino acids. DNA for the CDR3: TGTGCCATCAGGGAGTCGCCGGAAAAGGGCGAGCAGTACTTC. It translates to CAIRESPEKGEQYF.

The rearrangement links TRBV21-1 to TRBJ1-5; TRBD1, the table's D call, was not compared with the DNA. TRBV21-1 is recorded as a pseudogene. The CDR3 is 18 residues long. The CDR3 coding sequence is TGTGCCAGCAAGCGTCCCGGGACAAGGGATTATAGCAATCAGCCCCAGCATTTT. This gives the protein CASKRPGTRDYSNQPQHF.

This clonotype was found a few times. The CDR3 loop reads CASSSTLITGSMAEAFF. CDR3 nucleotide sequence: TGTGCCAGCAGCTCCACCTTAATAACAGGGTCCATGGCTGAAGCTTTCTTT. The rearrangement uses TRBV11-2 and TRBJ1-1, with D possibly TRBD1 on 6 matching bases. There are 17 residues in the CDR3. Looked up from germline, CDR1 is SGHAT and CDR2 is FQNNGV. Between the trimmed V and J ends, which lost 4 bases and 6 bases, there was a span of 24 bases.

This clonotype was seen repeatedly, ten times or more. This rearrangement joins TRBV7-2 to TRBJ2-6; TRBD2 agrees at 10 bases. Germline CDR1 and CDR2: SGHTA and FQGNSA. The CDR3 sequence is 19 residues long. V shed 4 bases and J 1 base; nucleotides not matched to a gene: 10. CDR3 region: CASSYRASGGASGANVLTF. CDR3 DNA: TGTGCCAGCAGCTATCGGGCTAGCGGGGGAGCTTCTGGGGCCAACGTCCTGACTTTC.

Concerning this clonotype itself: Lacking the conserved final phenylalanine or tryptophan, this CDR3 likely reflects a read error. The chain has TRBV12-3 or TRBV12-4 and TRBJ2-7, with TRBD2 matching 8 bases. CDR3 size: 15 residues. The ends lost 5 bases at V and 7 bases at J; junction bases unmatched: 13. The CDR3 sequence is CASSTGGGSYNEQYL. In DNA form, the CDR3 reads TGTGCCAGCAGTACCGGGGGGGGCTCCTACAATGAGCAGTACCTC.

In its sample, this clonotype was seen a few times. The chain recombines TRBV11-2 with TRBJ2-3; TRBD2 matches at 8 bases. The CDR3 loop spans 16 amino acids. The V segment lost 5 bases and the J segment 4 bases; nucleotides outside the gene matches: 11. Germline V gene sequence: CDR1 SGHAT, CDR2 FQNNGV. CDR3 region: CASSPLGAGGSDTQYF. Written as DNA, the CDR3 is TGTGCCAGCAGCCCTTTGGGGGCGGGGGGCTCAGATACGCAGTATTTT.